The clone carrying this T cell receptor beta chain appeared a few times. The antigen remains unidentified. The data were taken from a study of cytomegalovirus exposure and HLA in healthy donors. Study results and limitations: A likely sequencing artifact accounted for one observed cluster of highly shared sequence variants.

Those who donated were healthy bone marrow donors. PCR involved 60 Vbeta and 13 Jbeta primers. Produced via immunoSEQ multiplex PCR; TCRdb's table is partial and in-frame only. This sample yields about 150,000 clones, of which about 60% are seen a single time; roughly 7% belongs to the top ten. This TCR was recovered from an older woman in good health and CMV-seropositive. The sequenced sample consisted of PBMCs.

The CDR3 coding sequence is TGCGCCAGCGGGACAGGGGCTCCTATACCAGGGGAGCTGTTTTTT. This sequence encodes CASGTGAPIPGELFF. The chain is built from TRBV5-1 and TRBJ2-2; the match to TRBD1 covers 10 bases. This CDR3 contains 15 residues. In germline, CDR1 is SGHRS, CDR2 YFSETQ. V shed 7 bases, J shed 8 bases, and the junction held 11 bases outside the gene matches. The variable domain in full, with the rest retrieved from reference TRBV5-1 and TRBJ2-2, is KAGVTQTPRYLIKTRGQQVTLSCSPISGHRSVSWYQQTPGQGLQFLFEYFSETQRNKGNFPGRFSGRQFSNSRSEMNVSTLELGDSALYLCASGTGAPIPGELFFGEGSRLTVL.